This T cell receptor (beta chain) was sequenced for a study of blood T cells in healthy people across ages. PCR was performed a second time for about 7 to 11 cycles using a sample-barcoded 5' primer and a J-beta primer mix. TCRdb ran MiXCR on the 5' RACE reads and lists one entry per CDR3 protein. Among about 1.1 million distinct CDR3 sequences listed, 30% to 40% were seen once. The CDR3 runs to 15 residues. Germline V gene data show CDR1 as LGHNA and CDR2 as YSLEER. With 3 bases removed from V and 6 bases from J, the gap between germline ends came to 18 bases. The V call is TRBV4-3, the J call TRBJ2-7, with D tentatively TRBD1 or TRBD2 (5 bases each). The sequenced sample consisted of blood. This receptor was obtained from a man aged 18 to 30 in good health. In nucleotides, the CDR3 is TGCGCCAGCAGCCAGAAAATAGCTGGGACGGGCGAGCAGTACTTC. It translates to CASSQKIAGTGEQYF.